A selection of T cell receptor beta chains follows, all from one sample in a study of T cells in Graves' hyperthyroidism and ophthalmopathy. TCRdb fed the multiplex PCR reads into MiXCR, producing one record per CDR3 protein. Of 360,000 or so distinct CDR3 sequences listed, 13% to 15% are singletons. Sequencing was done on a sample of blood. The receptors stem from a woman aged 60-75 years with Graves' ophthalmopathy. The CDR3 runs from the conserved cysteine through the conserved F or W. A D gene is named only where the DNA matches it firmly. A clone size is listed for some rows: how often the clone was seen (once, few, many), or a class if it is expanded.

J gene	D gene	V gene	clone size	CDR3 DNA	CDR3 protein
TRBJ1-1	NA	TRBV30	many	TGTGCCTGGAGTCGACAGCAGAACACTGAAGCTTTCTTT	CAWSRQQNTEAFF
TRBJ2-7	TRBD2	TRBV6-1	many	TGTGCCGCAGGGAGGGCGGGAGAAAAATACGAGCAGTACTTC	CAAGRAGEKYEQYF
TRBJ2-1	NA	TRBV28	many	TGTGCCAGCAGTTTCCCCAGGAACCACAATGAGCAGTTCTTC	CASSFPRNHNEQFF
TRBJ1-4	NA	TRBV5-6	NA	TGTGCCAGCAGCTTGGCCCAGGACCATGAAAAACTGTTTTTT	CASSLAQDHEKLFF
TRBJ2-3	TRBD1	TRBV20-1	few	TGCAGTGCTAGAGGGGGTCTAGGGACAGCTAGCACAGATACGCAGTATTTT	CSARGGLGTASTDTQYF
TRBJ2-6	NA	TRBV11-1	many	TGTGCCAGCAGCTTAGGCACCTCTGGGGCCAACGTCCTGACTTTC	CASSLGTSGANVLTF
TRBJ1-5	TRBD1	TRBV6-2/TRBV6-3	NA	TGTGCCAGCAGCCCGACAGGGAGGGAACAGCCCCAGCATTTT	CASSPTGREQPQHF
TRBJ1-2	NA	TRBV7-9	NA	TGTGCCAGCAGCTTAGGACAGGCAGACTATGGCTACACCTTC	CASSLGQADYGYTF
TRBJ2-7	NA	TRBV6-1	many	TGTGCCAGCAGTTATACCTTAATCGGGGAGCAGTACTTC	CASSYTLIGEQYF
TRBJ2-1	TRBD2	TRBV9	few	TGTGCCAGCAGCGTAGAAAGTCCTAGCGGTTACAATGAGCAGTTCTTC	CASSVESPSGYNEQFF
TRBJ2-1	NA	TRBV10-3	many	TGTGCCATCGCTTACAGCTCCTACAATGAGCAGTTCTTC	CAIAYSSYNEQFF
TRBJ2-3	NA	TRBV5-1	few	TGCGCCAGCAGCTTGTCACCAGGAGAATACACAGATACGCAGTATTTT	CASSLSPGEYTDTQYF
TRBJ2-1	TRBD2	TRBV2	many	TGTGCCAGCAGAACCGGGACTAGCGTGTACAATGAGCAGTTCTTC	CASRTGTSVYNEQFF
TRBJ2-1	TRBD2	TRBV28	many	TGTGCCAGCAGCGAGCGGGGGTGGGAGTTCTTC	CASSERGWEFF
TRBJ1-5	NA	TRBV7-8	many	TGTGCCAGCAGCTTAAGGAGGGGCCGGCCCCAGCATTTT	CASSLRRGRPQHF
TRBJ2-6	NA	TRBV7-8	many	TGTGCCAGCAGCTTAGCTGGACGTGGCTCTGGGGCCAACGTCCTGACTTTC	CASSLAGRGSGANVLTF
TRBJ2-5	NA	TRBV19	once	TGTGCCAGTAGTATCGGGCACCAAGAGACCCAGTACTTC	CASSIGHQETQYF
TRBJ2-1	NA	TRBV7-2	many	TGTGCCAGCAGCATTACTAGGAGTGAGCAGTTCTTC	CASSITRSEQFF
TRBJ2-5	NA	TRBV6-1	many	TGTGCCAGCAGTGAGTTCGGGGGCCGTGTGGAGACCCAGTACTTC	CASSEFGGRVETQYF
TRBJ1-4	NA	TRBV20-1	many	TGCAGTGCTAGAGACTCAAGGAGTCGTTTCGAAAAACTGTTTTTT	CSARDSRSRFEKLFF
TRBJ1-2	NA	TRBV10-3	few	TGTGCCATCAGTGGCGGAGGGGAGGTAGATGGCTACACCTTC	CAISGGGEVDGYTF
TRBJ1-4	NA	TRBV20-1	few	TGCAGTGCTAAGAGTCAGGGAAAGGAAAAACTGTTTTTT	CSAKSQGKEKLFF
TRBJ2-7	TRBD2	TRBV5-1	few	TGCGCCAGCAGCTCGGTAGGTAGCGGGGGCGACTACGAGCAGTACTTC	CASSSVGSGGDYEQYF
TRBJ2-1	NA	TRBV5-1	many	TGCGCCAGCAGCGAGGGACCACTGAGCTCCTACAATGAGCAGTTCTTC	CASSEGPLSSYNEQFF
TRBJ1-6	NA	TRBV20-1	few	TGCAGTGTCCTCCGGGACCCCAATTCACCCCTCCACTTT	CSVLRDPNSPLHF
TRBJ2-3	TRBD2	TRBV28	many	TGTGCCAGCAGGGCTAGCGGTAGACTCACAGATACGCAGTATTTT	CASRASGRLTDTQYF
TRBJ2-2	NA	TRBV13	many	TGTGCCAGCAGCTTAATGTTGGGGATTACGAACACCGGGGAGCTGTTTTTT	CASSLMLGITNTGELFF
TRBJ2-6	NA	TRBV28	few	TGTGCCAGCCGATCCGCTGGGGCCAACGTCCTGACTTTC	CASRSAGANVLTF